Following are 31 T cell receptor beta chains from one sample sequenced in a study of cytomegalovirus exposure and HLA in healthy donors. The PCR contained 60 Vbeta and 13 Jbeta primers. The table came from immunoSEQ multiplex PCR; TCRdb's copy has only in-frame clones and leaves some out. The sample holds just over 85,000 clones, more than 70% seen once. The material sequenced was PBMCs. The receptors were sampled from a man aged 35 to 55 in good health and CMV-seronegative.

V gene TRBV15 combines with J gene TRBJ1-5; D gene uncertain. V lost 0 bases to trimming and J lost 6 bases, with 12 bases between them. The germline V gene encodes CDR1 LNHNV and CDR2 YYDKDF (reference sequence). This CDR3 spans 15 amino acids. Here the CDR3 reads CATSRDRDPGQPQHF. DNA for the CDR3: TGTGCCACCAGCAGAGATCGGGATCCGGGTCAGCCCCAGCATTTT.

The chain carries TRBV29-1 and TRBJ2-7, with unresolved D. Germline CDR1 reads SQVTM; CDR2 reads ANQGSEA. The CDR3 totals 14 residues. V was shortened by 2 bases and J by 0 bases, with 11 bases between the two germline ends. This CDR3 is CSVENRHISYEQYF. The CDR3 DNA reads TGCAGCGTTGAAAACCGTCACATCTCCTACGAGCAGTACTTC.

The chain combines TRBV5-1 with TRBJ2-7, with 11 bases fitting TRBD2. Germline values: CDR1 SGHRS, CDR2 YFSETQ. CDR3 length equals 14 residues. Trimming at V came to 3 bases and at J to 4 bases, leaving 3 bases not matched to a gene. CDR3 residues: CASSWTSGPYEQYF. As DNA, the CDR3 is TGCGCCAGCAGCTGGACTAGCGGGCCTTACGAGCAGTACTTC.

This chain uses TRBV4-3 with TRBJ2-3; 8 nucleotides match TRBD2. Per germline, CDR1 LGHNA and CDR2 YSLEER. The CDR3 covers 17 residues. V dropped 3 bases and J dropped 2; count of bases not matched to a gene: 10. In DNA form, the CDR3 reads TGCGCCAGCAGCCAGAATAGCGCGGGGGGCCTCACAGATACGCAGTATTTT. It yields the protein CASSQNSAGGLTDTQYF.

The V call is TRBV4-3, the J call TRBJ2-7; D possibly corresponds to TRBD2 (5 bases). This CDR3 has 19 residues. V was pared by 2 bases and J by 0 bases, with 23 bases between. In germline, CDR1 is LGHNA, CDR2 YSLEER. CDR3 in amino acids: CASSQRVVVRAGNSYEQYF. CDR3 sequence (DNA): TGCGCCAGCAGCCAAAGAGTGGTTGTGCGGGCCGGGAACTCCTACGAGCAGTACTTC.

This clone was seen more than once but under ten times. This chain links TRBV29-1 with TRBJ2-5; 7 bases match TRBD1. CDR3 length equals 13 residues. CDR1 is SQVTM, CDR2 ANQGSEA, per germline. Trimming took 3 bases from V and 9 from J; bases not matched to a gene: 10. CDR3 sequence reads: CSVDRTGAWAQYF. CDR3 DNA sequence: TGCAGCGTTGATCGTACAGGGGCTTGGGCCCAGTACTTC.

This clone occurred once. The chain combines TRBV6-1 with TRBJ2-5, with D perhaps given as TRBD1 or TRBD2 (5 bases each). The end of the DNA aligns better with TRBJ2-7, so the J call may be wrong. The CDR3 loop spans 14 amino acids. CDR1 is MNHNS, CDR2 SASEGT, per germline. The CDR3 DNA reads TGTGCCAGCAGTGAAACCCTGGGGGCCTACGAGCAGTACTTC. It is translated as CASSETLGAYEQYF.

The chain combines TRBV5-1 with TRBJ1-2, with 8 positions matching TRBD1. The CDR3 has 15 amino acids. CDR1 is SGHRS and CDR2 is YFSETQ in the germline V gene. Germline trimming cut 4 bases from V and 3 bases from J; bases unmatched to any gene: 8. The DNA of the CDR3 is TGCGCCAGCAGCCCCAGGGGGCGCGGAGACTATGGCTACACCTTC. Translation: CASSPRGRGDYGYTF.

This clone is a singleton in its sample. The chain employs TRBV30 and TRBJ2-1; a possible D gene is TRBD1 (6 bases). Germline V gene sequence: CDR1 GTSNPN, CDR2 SVGIG (reference sequence). The V and J ends lost 0 bases and 2 bases respectively, with 20 bases between them. CDR3 length equals 18 residues. CDR3 region: CAWSVRTGKARPYNEQFF. The DNA for the CDR3 is TGTGCCTGGAGTGTACGTACAGGGAAAGCCCGTCCCTACAATGAGCAGTTCTTC.

V and J are TRBV9 and TRBJ1-2, with D possibly TRBD1 on 6 matching bases. Germline CDR1 SGDLS, CDR2 YYNGEE. The CDR3 has 15 residues. V lost 4 bases, J lost 4 bases, and 17 bases lay in between. This CDR3 is CASSPQQGFSYGYTF. CDR3 nucleotides: TGTGCCAGCAGCCCACAACAGGGATTCAGCTATGGCTACACCTTC.

To note about this clone: Other DNA sequences in this specimen translate into the identical CDR3. The chain is built from TRBV7-9 and TRBJ2-3, with 10 bases matching TRBD2. CDR1 is SEHNR and CDR2 is FQNEAQ in the germline V gene (reference sequence). The CDR3 loop spans 15 amino acids. Trimming at V came to 3 bases and at J to 1 base, leaving 1 base not matched to a gene. The CDR3 loop reads CASSLLAGGTDTQYF. DNA for the CDR3: TGTGCCAGCAGCTTGCTAGCGGGGGGCACAGATACGCAGTATTTT.

The chain couples TRBV5-1 to TRBJ2-1, with 7 bases that match TRBD1. The CDR3 contains 14 residues. Looked up from germline, CDR1 is SGHRS and CDR2 is YFSETQ. V gave up 4 bases and J gave up 1 base; unmatched junction bases: 2. The DNA for the CDR3 is TGCGCCAGCAGCAAGGACAGGTCCTACAATGAGCAGTTCTTC. This translates into CASSKDRSYNEQFF.

This rearrangement joins TRBV7-7 to TRBJ2-7, with TRBD1 matching over 7 bases. Unmatched junction bases numbered 4, after V lost 5 bases and J lost 3 bases. Germline V lookup: CDR1 SSHAT, CDR2 FNYEAQ (reference sequence). This CDR3 comprises 13 residues. For the CDR3, the DNA is TGTGCCAGCAGCCCCCCAGGGGGCTACGAGCAGTACTTC. The encoded protein is CASSPPGGYEQYF.

Concerning this clone itself: One junction end disagrees with the germline gene, perhaps due to a read error. V is TRBV27 and J is TRBJ1-2; 8 nucleotides agree with TRBD1. CDR1 is MNHEY, CDR2 SMNVEV, per germline (reference sequence). The CDR3 runs 15 residues. CDR3 nucleotide sequence: TGTGCCAGCAGTGTATCAGGGGGCAAGGGCTATGGCTACACCTTC. This encodes CASSVSGGKGYGYTF.

DNA for the CDR3: TGTGCCAGCAGCGTTTTGGGGGGAGGGACGGCTAACGAGCAGTACTTC. Translation: CASSVLGGGTANEQYF. J is TRBJ2-7 and V is TRBV5-6; the match to TRBD2 covers 7 bases. The CDR3 runs to 16 residues. The V gene's germline CDR1 is SGHDT and CDR2 YYEEEE. The J segment lost 5 bases and the V segment lost 4 bases, leaving 15 bases of the junction unmatched.

The V gene is TRBV6-1, the J gene TRBJ1-5, with a tentative D call TRBD1 (6 bases). The CDR3 spans 15 residues. The germline CDR1 and CDR2 sequences are MNHNS and SASEGT. Trimming stripped 4 bases from V and 4 bases from J, with 14 bases between. CDR3 sequence reads: CASSAGIQGNQPQHF. The DNA for the CDR3 is TGTGCCAGCAGTGCAGGCATACAGGGAAATCAGCCCCAGCATTTT.

V and J are TRBV25-1 and TRBJ1-4; D is undetermined. Germline V gene sequence: CDR1 MGHDK, CDR2 SYGVNS. The CDR3 totals 14 residues. V dropped 3 bases and J dropped 0 bases, with 5 bases sitting between them. The DNA for the CDR3 is TGTGCCAGCAGTGACCGGGCAACTAATGAAAAACTGTTTTTT. Translation gives CASSDRATNEKLFF.

The chain has TRBV14 and TRBJ2-7, with 9 nucleotides matching TRBD2. The CDR3 length is 17 residues. The junction had 11 bases not matched to a gene; V was cut back by 3 bases and J by 2 bases. Germline loops: CDR1 SGHDN, CDR2 FVKESK. The CDR3: CASSQGSGGQSTYEQYF. The CDR3 nucleotides read TGTGCCAGCAGCCAGGGTAGCGGGGGCCAATCTACCTACGAGCAGTACTTC.

The rearrangement joins TRBV13 to TRBJ1-4, with a possible D match to TRBD1 (5 bases). Trimming cost V 5 bases and J 4 bases, with 11 bases left between them. Per germline, CDR1 PRHDT and CDR2 FYEKMQ (reference sequence). This CDR3 has 14 amino acids. As DNA, the CDR3 is TGTGCCAGCAGCCGAGACAGTAATAATGAAAAACTGTTTTTT. It codes for CASSRDSNNEKLFF.

V usage is TRBV27 and J usage is TRBJ2-2; 10 bases are shared with TRBD1. The CDR3 loop spans 16 amino acids. CDR1 and CDR2 from the germline V gene are MNHEY and SMNVEV (reference sequence). V gave up 5 bases and J gave up 4 bases; unmatched junction bases: 7. Written as DNA, the CDR3 is TGTGCCAGCAGTACCCGACAGGGGGCATTCACCGGGGAGCTGTTTTTT. As protein: CASSTRQGAFTGELFF.

The chain uses TRBV28 and TRBJ1-2; no reliable D call. The V gene lost 3 bases and the J gene lost 8 bases, with 10 bases spanning the gap. The germline V gene encodes CDR1 MDHEN and CDR2 SYDVKM. CDR3 length: 12 residues. CDR3 residues: CASSFRVRGYTF. Written as DNA, the CDR3 is TGTGCCAGCAGTTTCCGGGTCCGGGGCTACACCTTC.

J is TRBJ1-5 and V is TRBV27, with a possible D match to TRBD1 (5 bases). The CDR3 has 13 residues. The germline V and J ends were trimmed by 8 bases and 6 bases, with 14 bases remaining between them. Germline CDR1 is MNHEY and CDR2 is SMNVEV (reference sequence). CDR3 coding DNA: TGTGCCAGCTCATGGGGGGTTGCTCAGCCCCAGCATTTT. Translated: CASSWGVAQPQHF.

The chain has TRBV7-9 and TRBJ1-1; D might be TRBD1 (5 bases). This CDR3 contains 15 residues. Trimming cost V 5 bases and J 5 bases, with 18 bases left between them. Germline V gene sequence: CDR1 SEHNR, CDR2 FQNEAQ (reference sequence). The CDR3, as DNA: TGTGCCAGCAGCCCCGGTGGGGGGGTGAGGACTGAAGCTTTCTTT. Encoded protein: CASSPGGGVRTEAFF.

The chain carries TRBV27 and TRBJ2-1, with 10 bases identical to TRBD2. The length of the CDR3 is 17 residues. CDR1 MNHEY and CDR2 SMNVEV come from the germline V gene (reference sequence). The ends lost 2 bases at V and 7 bases at J; junction bases unmatched: 11. CDR3 region: CASSLIWPSGGGNEQFF. The DNA for the CDR3 is TGTGCCAGCAGTTTAATTTGGCCCAGCGGGGGGGGAAATGAGCAGTTCTTC.

The V call is TRBV10-3, the J call TRBJ2-2; D is perhaps TRBD2 (5 bases). The germline CDR1 and CDR2 sequences are ENHRY and SYGVKD. The CDR3 runs 15 residues. V lost 2 bases, J lost 4 bases, and 11 bases lay in between. CDR3 sequence reads: CAISELTSGTGELFF. CDR3 bases: TGTGCCATCAGTGAGCTAACTAGTGGCACCGGGGAGCTGTTTTTT.

The CDR3 DNA is TGCGCCAGCAGCTTTAATACAGGATCATCCGAAGCTTTCTTT. Translating gives CASSFNTGSSEAFF. The chain employs TRBV5-1 and TRBJ1-1; D might be TRBD1 (5 bases). Germline CDR1 is SGHRS and CDR2 is YFSETQ. Trimming took 2 bases from V and 8 from J, leaving 16 bases between them. The CDR3 runs to 14 residues.

The DNA of the CDR3 is TGTGCCAGCAGCGAGGGGGCCTTCGACAGGGTTGGCAATCAGCCCCAGCATTTT. Protein: CASSEGAFDRVGNQPQHF. The V gene is TRBV9, the J gene TRBJ1-5; 7 bases fit TRBD1. The CDR3 is made up of 18 amino acids. CDR1 SGDLS and CDR2 YYNGEE come from the germline V gene. Germline trimming cut 3 bases from V and 2 bases from J; bases unmatched to any gene: 14.

The rearrangement links TRBV28 to TRBJ2-5, with 8 bases aligning to TRBD2. Looked up from germline, CDR1 is MDHEN and CDR2 is SYDVKM. Trimming at V came to 3 bases and at J to 0 bases, leaving 3 bases not matched to a gene. The length of the CDR3 is 15 residues. CDR3 DNA: TGTGCCAGCAGTTTGCGGGGGGTGTACCAAGAGACCCAGTACTTC. Translating gives CASSLRGVYQETQYF.

This chain's CDR3 is CASSLSQLSGNTIYF. The CDR3 DNA is TGTGCCAGCAGTTTATCACAGCTCTCTGGAAACACCATATATTTT. The chain couples TRBV27 to TRBJ1-3; D unresolved. The V gene's germline CDR1 is MNHEY and CDR2 SMNVEV (reference sequence). V gave up 0 bases and J gave up 0 bases, with 6 bases separating them. The CDR3 runs 15 residues.

This chain uses TRBV19 with TRBJ2-1; no reliable D call. The CDR3 has 13 residues. CDR1 and CDR2 from the germline V gene are LNHDA and SQIVND (reference sequence). Trimming removed 3 bases at V and 4 bases at J, with 7 bases between. Written as DNA, the CDR3 is TGTGCCAGTAGTATCCAACTATACAATGAGCAGTTCTTC. Translating gives CASSIQLYNEQFF.

The chain employs TRBV27 and TRBJ1-1; perhaps TRBD1 as D (5 bases). Deletions cut 5 bases from V and 4 bases from J, with 17 bases between. This CDR3 is built from 15 residues. The V gene's germline CDR1 is MNHEY and CDR2 SMNVEV (reference sequence). CDR3 residues: CASSILRGMGTEAFF. The CDR3, as DNA: TGTGCCAGCAGTATCCTTAGGGGTATGGGCACTGAAGCTTTCTTT.